One and the same sample provided the 16 T cell receptor beta chains below, sequenced in a study of radiotherapy plus CTLA-4 blockade in lung cancer. This table comes from immunoSEQ multiplex PCR, and its TCRdb copy is limited to in-frame clones, with some not included. The sample holds roughly 32,000 clones, 60% to 75% seen once. The sample consisted of peripheral blood, taken from a patient treated with radiotherapy plus ipilimumab. These receptors all stem from a human donor with non-small cell lung cancer who had stable disease on radiotherapy plus ipilimumab.

The rearrangement uses TRBV14 and TRBJ2-3; perhaps TRBD1 as D (5 bases). This CDR3 has 16 residues. With 3 bases removed from V and 3 bases from J, the gap between germline ends came to 16 bases. Germline V lookup: CDR1 SGHDN, CDR2 FVKESK. The CDR3: CASSQNAGMKTDTQYF. CDR3 bases: TGTGCCAGCAGCCAGAACGCAGGGATGAAAACAGATACGCAGTATTTT.

The V call is TRBV29-1, the J call TRBJ1-2; perhaps TRBD1 as D (5 bases). In germline, CDR1 is SQVTM, CDR2 ANQGSEA. The length of the CDR3 is 14 residues. The V gene lost 6 bases and the J gene lost 2 bases, with 16 bases spanning the gap. CDR3 protein: CSVSQGNFNYGYTF. Here the CDR3 DNA reads TGCAGCGTGTCCCAGGGAAACTTCAACTATGGCTACACCTTC. Using reference TRBV29-1 and TRBJ1-2 for the parts outside the CDR3, the full variable domain is SAVISQKPSRDICQRGTSLTIQCQVDSQVTMMFWYRQQPGQSLTLIATANQGSEATYESGFVIDKFPISRPNLTFSTLTVSNMSPEDSSIYLCSVSQGNFNYGYTFGSGTRLTVV.

The J gene is TRBJ2-1, the V gene TRBV7-2; D gene ambiguous. The CDR3 extends over 15 amino acids. In germline, CDR1 is SGHTA, CDR2 FQGNSA. V was shortened by 0 bases and J by 6 bases, with 12 bases between the two germline ends. Here the CDR3 reads CASSLAPHYSNEQFF. The CDR3 DNA follows: TGTGCCAGCAGCTTAGCCCCCCATTATTCCAATGAGCAGTTCTTC.

The chain is built from TRBV5-6 and TRBJ2-7; the D is unclear. The V gene's germline CDR1 is SGHDT and CDR2 YYEEEE. This CDR3 has 14 residues. V was pared by 2 bases and J by 3 bases, with 12 bases between. The CDR3 reads CASSFVTLSYEQYF. The CDR3 coding sequence is TGTGCCAGCAGCTTCGTGACTTTGAGCTACGAGCAGTACTTC.

This clone has just one count. V usage is TRBV4-1 and J usage is TRBJ2-5, with no clear D. V was shortened by 4 bases and J by 5 bases, with 11 bases between the two germline ends. In germline, CDR1 is MGHRA, CDR2 YSYEKL. This CDR3 is built from 13 residues. The CDR3 bases are TGCGCCAGCAGCCGCGCCCCCTCGGAGACCCAGTACTTC. This translates into CASSRAPSETQYF.

This clone qualifies as medium-sized. V is TRBV2 and J is TRBJ1-2; 7 bases are shared with TRBD1. This CDR3 region has 14 residues. Germline assignment: CDR1 SNHLY and CDR2 FYNNEI. The V gene end was trimmed by 2 bases and the J gene end by 4 bases; junction bases not matched to a gene: 4. CDR3 nucleotide sequence: TGTGCCAGCAGTGAATCTCGGACAGGCTATGGCTACACCTTC. Protein product: CASSESRTGYGYTF.

The chain recombines TRBV7-2 with TRBJ1-1; D is possibly TRBD1 (6 bases). Germline CDR1 and CDR2: SGHTA and FQGNSA. The length of the CDR3 is 12 residues. Trimming took 8 bases from V and 8 from J, leaving 15 bases between them. CDR3 loop: CASGSGGAEAFF. CDR3 DNA sequence: TGTGCCAGCGGATCGGGGGGCGCGGAAGCTTTCTTT.

In this sample, this clone is medium-sized. This sequence joins TRBV10-1 and TRBJ1-2; D unclear. V lost 0 bases and J 3 bases, leaving 14 bases between the germline ends. This CDR3 is built from 16 residues. Germline V gives CDR1 WNHNN, CDR2 SYGVQD (reference sequence). Here the CDR3 reads CASSESKQIPHYGYTF. In DNA, the CDR3 is TGCGCCAGCAGTGAGTCTAAACAGATACCCCACTATGGCTACACCTTC.

This clone has a handful of counts. The genes are TRBV12-1 and TRBJ2-2; TRBD1 is the table's D call, not checked against the DNA. TRBV12-1 represents a pseudogene. This CDR3 region has 18 residues. DNA for the CDR3: TGTGCCAGCAGCCCCCCGGCGAAGGGGGCGCTGGGCACCGGGGAGCTGTTTTTT. It is translated as CASSPPAKGALGTGELFF.

The genes are TRBV5-6 and TRBJ2-1; the D gene could be TRBD1 or TRBD2 (7 bases each). CDR3 size: 14 residues. Trimming shortened V by 0 bases and J by 9 bases, and 13 bases separated the two germline ends. The germline V gene encodes CDR1 SGHDT and CDR2 YYEEEE. The CDR3 loop is CASSLVGRGGEQFF. The CDR3 region has the DNA TGTGCCAGCAGCTTGGTGGGCAGGGGGGGTGAGCAGTTCTTC.

The chain combines TRBV7-2 with TRBJ1-5; D unclear. Germline V gives CDR1 SGHTA, CDR2 FQGNSA. V lost 1 base and J 6 bases, leaving 13 bases between the germline ends. The CDR3 covers 15 residues. The CDR3 loop is CASSLDGQPVQPQHF. As DNA, the CDR3 is TGTGCCAGCAGCTTAGATGGCCAACCTGTTCAGCCCCAGCATTTT.

The chain combines TRBV19 with TRBJ2-7; D is ambiguous. This CDR3 has 13 amino acids. The germline CDR1 and CDR2 sequences are LNHDA and SQIVND (reference sequence). Trimming removed 3 bases from V and 1 base from J, with 7 bases in between. The CDR3 coding sequence is TGTGCCAGTAGTATCGGGCAGTCCTACGAGCAGTACTTC. Translation: CASSIGQSYEQYF. Filled out from reference TRBV19 and TRBJ2-7, the complete variable domain reads DGGITQSPKYLFRKEGQNVTLSCEQNLNHDAMYWYRQDPGQGLRLIYYSQIVNDFQKGDIAEGYSVSREKKESFPLTVTSAQKNPTAFYLCASSIGQSYEQYFGPGTRLTVT.

The V call is TRBV28, the J call TRBJ2-7, with D possibly being TRBD1 or TRBD2 (5 bases each). This CDR3 is built from 15 residues. V was pared by 5 bases and J by 0 bases, with 14 bases between. In germline, CDR1 is MDHEN, CDR2 SYDVKM. CDR3: CASSPGPGSSYEQYF. The CDR3 DNA follows: TGTGCCAGCAGTCCGGGACCGGGAAGCTCCTACGAGCAGTACTTC. The variable domain in full, with the rest retrieved from reference TRBV28 and TRBJ2-7, is DVKVTQSSRYLVKRTGEKVFLECVQDMDHENMFWYRQDPGLGLRLIYFSYDVKMKEKGDIPEGYSVSREKKERFSLILESASTNQTSMYLCASSPGPGSSYEQYFGPGTRLTVT.

The CDR3 loop is CASSFRGREQDTQYF. DNA of the CDR3: TGCGCCAGCAGCTTTCGGGGGAGGGAACAAGATACGCAGTATTTT. The V and J genes are TRBV5-1 and TRBJ2-3; TRBD2 matches at 7 bases. V gave up 2 bases and J gave up 5 bases; unmatched junction bases: 8. The CDR3 contains 15 residues. Germline V gives CDR1 SGHRS, CDR2 YFSETQ.

This sequence joins TRBV18 and TRBJ2-6, with D possibly being TRBD1 (5 bases). CDR3 length: 18 residues. V was trimmed by 5 bases and J by 5 bases, leaving 22 bases between them. CDR1 and CDR2 from the germline V gene are KGHSH and LQKENI. CDR3 region: CASSTTTDIQSRANVLTF. As DNA, the CDR3 is TGTGCCAGCTCAACTACTACGGACATTCAAAGTCGGGCCAACGTCCTGACTTTC.

The genes are TRBV5-4 and TRBJ2-3; D is undetermined. V was clipped by 0 bases and J by 13 bases, with 12 bases between them. Germline V gene data show CDR1 as SGHNT and CDR2 as YYREEE (reference sequence). The CDR3 contains 12 residues. The CDR3 protein is CASSLGRLTEYF. CDR3 coding DNA: TGTGCCAGCAGCTTGGGCCGGCTAACGGAGTATTTT. The whole variable domain, remainder taken from reference TRBV5-4 and TRBJ2-3, is ETGVTQSPTHLIKTRGQQVTLRCSSQSGHNTVSWYQQALGQGPQFIFQYYREEENGRGNFPPRFSGLQFPNYSSELNVNALELDDSALYLCASSLGRLTEYFGPGTRLTVL.